This is a list of T cell receptor beta chains from one sample in a study of shared clonotypes between healthy human individuals. This table comes from immunoSEQ multiplex PCR, and its TCRdb copy is limited to in-frame clones, with some not included. The profile shows over 1.4 million clones, around 97% of them singletons. Sequencing used naive CD4+ T cells sorted from blood. The receptors come from a man aged 30 to 39 in good health. The CDR3 runs from the conserved cysteine through the conserved F or W. The D gene is left open where the match is weak.

d_call v_call cdr3_aa
TRBD2 TRBV19 CASSSTSGRSRETQYF
TRBD2 TRBV5-1 CASSFARAGLADQETQYF
. TRBV7-9 CASSIGGGSSYEQYF
. TRBV18 CASGTGRMYNEQFF
TRBD1 TRBV19 CASRSDPGTGDWLPQHF
TRBD2 TRBV19 CASSIGTSGRGRFF
. TRBV27 CASSRKGVGSEAFF
TRBD1 TRBV5-5 CASSLGDSTNYGYTF
. TRBV6-5 CASRRGDGEKLFF
TRBD2 TRBV13 CASSISGTSYEQYF
TRBD2 TRBV4-2 CASSQDSGTSGSGVTGELFF
. TRBV11-1 CASSQRAAGRGRWNEQFF
. TRBV9 CASSPSATSSYNEQFF
. TRBV11-2 CASSLWAQETQYF
. TRBV27 CASSPWGGRTGANVLTF
. TRBV5-5 CASSLGAGQYTEAFF
TRBD2 TRBV7-9 CASSPGPGLADYNEQFF
. TRBV28 CASSSPRGTGANVLTF
. TRBV2 CASSELWGGSTEAFF
. TRBV12-5 CASGPGYNEQFF
. TRBV7-2 CASSFRLSGLTDTQYF
. TRBV7-6 CASSLPGGVDGYTF
. TRBV28 CASTRDKIETQYF
. TRBV9 CASSASYEQYF
. TRBV28 CASSFTGLSGNTIYF
TRBD1 TRBV29-1 CSGSTGVGYEQYF
. TRBV28 CASRPTRGSYANTGELFF
TRBD1 TRBV2 CASSTGQGITYEQYF
. TRBV5-4 CASSSGHRISSETQYF
. TRBV28 CASSTADRVQETQYF
. TRBV5-4 CASSLAASSSYNEQFF
. TRBV28 CASSYIWQGNTEAFF
TRBD2 TRBV18 CASSPDSLAGVNEQFF
. TRBV5-6 CASSLAGDRRTDTQYF
. TRBV7-9 CAAGDDEQYF
TRBD1 TRBV18 CASSQTRTGVNTEAFF
. TRBV27 CASSPTDQPQHF
TRBD2 TRBV19 CASTGRTRQDTQYF
. TRBV7-8 CASRTTAGNEQYF
. TRBV6-5 CASRGTSVSF
TRBD2 TRBV7-9 CASSFAGTSGRGGYEQYF
TRBD2 TRBV10-1 CATAEVAGGGRTKFF
. TRBV5-6 CASSQVSAGETQYF
TRBD2 TRBV11-2 CASSLVLAGGPRSTGELFF
. TRBV6-4 CASSDSPAAGELFF
. TRBV6-1 CASRGGSRDGYTF
TRBD2 TRBV27 CASTPLADTYNEQFF
. TRBV5-4 CASSLVTGGQETQYF
TRBD2 TRBV18 CASSPLAGGKEEQYF
. TRBV5-4 CASSRGRAHRYTEAFF
. TRBV12-5 CASGLVPNEQFF
. TRBV27 CASSLTGSNTEAFF
. TRBV2 CASSGGVKTGELFF
. TRBV6-1 CASRPPAMGEAFF
. TRBV27 CASSSEGYGYTF
. TRBV29-1 CSTWVEAGNTIYF
. TRBV5-1 CASSPTTGANVLTF
. TRBV5-4 CASSLTLGPTYGYTF
TRBD2 TRBV5-4 CASSLDLRAGEVGTQYF
TRBD1 TRBV18 CASSTGQGEGYGYTF